This T cell receptor (beta chain) was recorded in a study of OX40 agonist ivuxolimab in advanced cancers. Study-wide context: In this cohort, patients received ivuxolimab, an agonistic anti-OX40 (CD134) antibody. Patients got intravenous ivuxolimab at 0.01 to 10 mg/kg every 2 weeks. Whole-study results and caveats: Expansion of clones was among the lowest in partial responders at 0.1-3.0 mg/kg.

Using immunoSEQ multiplex PCR, the repertoire was profiled, and TCRdb retains in-frame clones only, with some absent. The sample yields tens of thousands of clones, about 83% seen once. Notes on this clone: Its antigen remains unidentified.

Germline loops: CDR1 SGDLS, CDR2 YYNGEE. The CDR3 sequence is 18 residues long. V lost 3 bases, J lost 3 bases, and 15 bases stayed unmatched. V and J are TRBV9 and TRBJ1-2, with TRBD1 matching over 9 bases. This receptor was identified in an adult with an advanced solid tumor such as melanoma, head and neck, liver or kidney cancer. Sample: CD4+ or CD8+ T cells sorted from blood, taken in a trial of the OX40 agonist ivuxolimab. The CDR3 DNA follows: TGTGCCAGCAGCGGTCGCAGGGACAGGGCCGCCTTAGACTATGGCTACACCTTC. Its translation is CASSGRRDRAALDYGYTF.